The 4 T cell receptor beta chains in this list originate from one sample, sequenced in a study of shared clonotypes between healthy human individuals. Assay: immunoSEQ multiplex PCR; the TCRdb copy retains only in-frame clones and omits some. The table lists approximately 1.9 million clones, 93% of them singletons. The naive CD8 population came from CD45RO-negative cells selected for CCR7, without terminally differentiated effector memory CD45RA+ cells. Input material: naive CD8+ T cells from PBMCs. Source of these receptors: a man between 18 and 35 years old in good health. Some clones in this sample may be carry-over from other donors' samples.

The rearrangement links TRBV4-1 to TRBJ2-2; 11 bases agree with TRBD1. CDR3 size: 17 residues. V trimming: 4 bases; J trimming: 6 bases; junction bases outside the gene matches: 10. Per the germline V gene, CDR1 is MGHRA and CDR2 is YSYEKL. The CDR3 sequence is CASSPGRGQGAPGELFF. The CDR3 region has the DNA TGCGCCAGCAGCCCGGGAAGAGGACAGGGGGCCCCCGGGGAGCTGTTTTTT.

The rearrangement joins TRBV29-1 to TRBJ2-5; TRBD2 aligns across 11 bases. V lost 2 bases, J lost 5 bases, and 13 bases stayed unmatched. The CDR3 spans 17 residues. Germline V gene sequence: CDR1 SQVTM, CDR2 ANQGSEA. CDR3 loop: CSVELASGRRVFETQYF. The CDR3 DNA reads TGCAGCGTTGAATTGGCTAGCGGGAGGAGGGTGTTTGAGACCCAGTACTTC. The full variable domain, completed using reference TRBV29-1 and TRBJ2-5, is SAVISQKPSRDICQRGTSLTIQCQVDSQVTMMFWYRQQPGQSLTLIATANQGSEATYESGFVIDKFPISRPNLTFSTLTVSNMSPEDSSIYLCSVELASGRRVFETQYFGPGTRLLVL.

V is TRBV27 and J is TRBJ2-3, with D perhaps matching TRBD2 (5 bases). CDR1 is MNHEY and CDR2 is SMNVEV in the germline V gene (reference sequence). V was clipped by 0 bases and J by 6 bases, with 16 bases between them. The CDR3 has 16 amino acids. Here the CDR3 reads CASSLSRVFQRDTQYF. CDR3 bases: TGTGCCAGCAGTTTATCGAGGGTATTCCAACGGGATACGCAGTATTTT.

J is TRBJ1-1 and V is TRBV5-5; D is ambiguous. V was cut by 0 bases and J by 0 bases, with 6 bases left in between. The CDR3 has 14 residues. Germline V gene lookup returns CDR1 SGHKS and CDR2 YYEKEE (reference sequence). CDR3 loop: CASSLGLLNTEAFF. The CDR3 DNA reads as TGTGCCAGCAGCTTGGGGCTGCTGAACACTGAAGCTTTCTTT.